This section outlines one T cell receptor (beta chain) sequence together with its context. This sample was included in a study of blood T cells in healthy people across ages. PCR was performed a second time for 7 to 11 cycles using a sample-barcoded 5' primer and a J-beta primer mix. MiXCR was run by TCRdb on the 5' RACE reads, yielding one entry per CDR3 protein. The table records 1,800,000 or so distinct CDR3 sequences, about two fifths of them present only once. Material: blood. The sequence came from a human donor in good health.

The CDR3 coding sequence is TGTGCCAGCAGTTTTCGGCAGGGAAAAGAAAAACTGTTTTTT. The encoded protein is CASSFRQGKEKLFF. The rearrangement links TRBV28 to TRBJ1-4, with a possible D match to TRBD1 (5 bases). Germline V gene sequence: CDR1 MDHEN, CDR2 SYDVKM. The CDR3 length is 14 residues. The V and J ends lost 3 bases and 8 bases respectively, with 13 bases between them. The full variable domain, completed using reference TRBV28 and TRBJ1-4, is DVKVTQSSRYLVKRTGEKVFLECVQDMDHENMFWYRQDPGLGLRLIYFSYDVKMKEKGDIPEGYSVSREKKERFSLILESASTNQTSMYLCASSFRQGKEKLFFGSGTQLSVL.